This record looks at one T cell receptor (beta chain) sequence and its context. The target antigen is unknown. TCRdb processed the reads anew with MiXCR; each CDR3 protein has one entry. The repertoire consists of some 900,000 distinct CDR3 sequences, with about 33% occurring once and the leading ten covering 12%. The germline V gene has CDR1 MDHEN and CDR2 SYDVKM. The ends lost 0 bases at V and 2 bases at J; junction bases unmatched: 4. This CDR3 is 16 amino acids long. This record comes from a study of T cell repertoires in cytomegalovirus infection. The study, taken as a whole, reports: Cumulative public TCR beta family frequency identified CMV carriers with the relevant HLA.

J is TRBJ2-3 and V is TRBV28; TRBD1 matches 8 bases. This material consisted of cultured CD8+ T cells from PBMCs, taken from culture after CMV antigen stimulation. The TCR sequence derives from a human donor in good health (CMV status not recorded). Some clones in this sample may be carry-over from other donors' samples. The CDR3 spells CASSLWGRGPTDTQYF. The CDR3 DNA is TGTGCCAGCAGTTTATGGGGCAGGGGGCCCACAGATACGCAGTATTTT.